This is a list of T cell receptor beta chains from one sample in a study of shared clonotypes between healthy human individuals. Clones were read by immunoSEQ multiplex PCR, and TCRdb kept only the in-frame ones, dropping some. The sample shows over 400,000 clones, more than 95% of them seen only once. Sequencing was done on a sample of naive CD4+ T cells sorted from blood. The receptors were sampled from a woman aged 25 to 39 in good health. CDR3s include the opening cysteine and the closing phenylalanine or tryptophan. D genes are given only for firm matches. The size field is filled for only some rows; it gives once, few, many or a size class.

v_call,clone_size,j_call,d_call,cdr3_aa,cdr3_nt
TRBV27,NA,TRBJ2-7,NA,CASSLVSVGGSYEQYF,TGTGCCAGCAGCCTCGTGAGTGTCGGGGGCTCCTACGAGCAGTACTTC
TRBV19,NA,TRBJ2-1,TRBD2,CASSIPAGAYNEQFF,TGTGCCAGTAGTATACCGGCGGGAGCCTACAATGAGCAGTTCTTC
TRBV19,NA,TRBJ2-2,TRBD2,CASSRSGTSGGINTGELFF,TGTGCCAGTAGTAGATCCGGAACTAGCGGGGGAATTAACACCGGGGAGCTGTTTTTT
TRBV28,NA,TRBJ1-4,TRBD1,CASSKTGAGEKLFF,TGTGCCAGCAGCAAGACAGGGGCGGGTGAAAAACTGTTTTTT
TRBV19,NA,TRBJ2-1,TRBD2,CASSGTIYNEQFF,TGTGCCAGCTCCGGGACTATCTACAATGAGCAGTTCTTC
TRBV5-1,NA,TRBJ2-2,NA,CASSLITPGRGTGELFF,TGCGCCAGCAGCTTGATTACACCAGGTCGTGGCACCGGGGAGCTGTTTTTT
TRBV5-1,NA,TRBJ2-3,TRBD1,CASSLGQGASTDTQYF,TGCGCCAGCAGCTTGGGACAGGGGGCTAGCACAGATACGCAGTATTTT
TRBV5-6,NA,TRBJ2-7,NA,CASSPHRSGGYEQYF,TGTGCCAGCAGCCCGCACAGGAGTGGAGGCTACGAGCAGTACTTC
TRBV4-2,few,TRBJ1-5,NA,CASSQVRQSNQPQHF,TGTGCCAGCAGCCAAGTTCGACAGAGCAATCAGCCCCAGCATTTT
TRBV27,NA,TRBJ2-7,TRBD1,CASSRPGQAYEQYF,TGTGCCAGCAGTCGTCCGGGACAGGCCTACGAGCAGTACTTC
TRBV5-1,NA,TRBJ2-1,NA,CASSLFAGLYNEQFF,TGCGCCAGCAGCTTATTCGCGGGACTCTACAATGAGCAGTTCTTC
TRBV7-7,NA,TRBJ2-2,TRBD2,CASSLAEREVTGELFF,TGTGCCAGCAGCTTAGCGGAGCGGGAGGTCACCGGGGAGCTGTTTTTT
TRBV4-1,NA,TRBJ2-1,TRBD2,CASSQEPLRGGGHNEQFF,TGCGCCAGCAGCCAAGAACCGCTGCGCGGGGGGGGCCACAATGAGCAGTTCTTC
TRBV6-5,NA,TRBJ1-2,NA,CASNFVQGSYGYTF,TGTGCCAGCAACTTCGTGCAGGGCAGCTATGGCTACACCTTC
TRBV28,NA,TRBJ2-7,TRBD1,CASSLGPGGEQYF,TGTGCCAGCAGTTTAGGTCCAGGGGGCGAGCAGTACTTC
TRBV2,NA,TRBJ1-3,NA,CASRESSGNTIYF,TGTGCCAGCAGAGAAAGCTCTGGAAACACCATATATTTT
TRBV6-5,NA,TRBJ2-5,NA,CASSYWGKETQYF,TGTGCCAGCAGTTACTGGGGTAAAGAGACCCAGTACTTC
TRBV5-3,NA,TRBJ2-7,TRBD2,CARSPTSGMVEQYF,TGTGCCAGAAGCCCCACTAGCGGGATGGTGGAGCAGTACTTC
TRBV12-5,NA,TRBJ2-5,TRBD2,CASGSGLAGKETQYF,TGTGCTAGTGGTTCCGGACTAGCGGGAAAAGAGACCCAGTACTTC
TRBV29-1,NA,TRBJ2-7,NA,CSGGSTQREQYF,TGCAGCGGAGGGTCCACCCAACGCGAGCAGTACTTC
TRBV2,NA,TRBJ2-1,NA,CAGQEGVGSYNEQFF,TGTGCCGGACAAGAAGGTGTTGGATCCTACAATGAGCAGTTCTTC